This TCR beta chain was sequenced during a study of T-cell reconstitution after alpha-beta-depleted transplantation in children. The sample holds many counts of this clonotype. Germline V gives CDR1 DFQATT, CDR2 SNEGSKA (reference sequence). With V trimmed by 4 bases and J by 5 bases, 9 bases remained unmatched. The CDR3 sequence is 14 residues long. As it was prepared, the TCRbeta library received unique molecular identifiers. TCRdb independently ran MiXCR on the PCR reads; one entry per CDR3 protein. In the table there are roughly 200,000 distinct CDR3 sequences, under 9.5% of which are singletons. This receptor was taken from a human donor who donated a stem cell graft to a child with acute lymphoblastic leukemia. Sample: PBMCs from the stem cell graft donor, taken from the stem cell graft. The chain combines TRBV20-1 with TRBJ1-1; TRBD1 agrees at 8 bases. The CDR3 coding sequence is TGCAGTGCTAAGGGGACAGGTGCGTGGACTGAAGCTTTCTTT. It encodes CSAKGTGAWTEAFF.